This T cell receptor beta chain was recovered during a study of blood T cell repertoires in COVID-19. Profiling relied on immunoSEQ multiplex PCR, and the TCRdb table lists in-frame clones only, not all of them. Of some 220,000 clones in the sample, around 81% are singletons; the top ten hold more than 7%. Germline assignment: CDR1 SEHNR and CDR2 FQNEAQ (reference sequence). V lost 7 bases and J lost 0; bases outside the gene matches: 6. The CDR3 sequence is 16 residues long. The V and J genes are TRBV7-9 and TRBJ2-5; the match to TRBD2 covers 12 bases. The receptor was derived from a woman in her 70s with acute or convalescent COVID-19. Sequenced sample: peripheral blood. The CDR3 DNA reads TGTGCCAGCACCCTGACTAGCGGGGGCTACCAAGAGACCCAGTACTTC. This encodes CASTLTSGGYQETQYF.